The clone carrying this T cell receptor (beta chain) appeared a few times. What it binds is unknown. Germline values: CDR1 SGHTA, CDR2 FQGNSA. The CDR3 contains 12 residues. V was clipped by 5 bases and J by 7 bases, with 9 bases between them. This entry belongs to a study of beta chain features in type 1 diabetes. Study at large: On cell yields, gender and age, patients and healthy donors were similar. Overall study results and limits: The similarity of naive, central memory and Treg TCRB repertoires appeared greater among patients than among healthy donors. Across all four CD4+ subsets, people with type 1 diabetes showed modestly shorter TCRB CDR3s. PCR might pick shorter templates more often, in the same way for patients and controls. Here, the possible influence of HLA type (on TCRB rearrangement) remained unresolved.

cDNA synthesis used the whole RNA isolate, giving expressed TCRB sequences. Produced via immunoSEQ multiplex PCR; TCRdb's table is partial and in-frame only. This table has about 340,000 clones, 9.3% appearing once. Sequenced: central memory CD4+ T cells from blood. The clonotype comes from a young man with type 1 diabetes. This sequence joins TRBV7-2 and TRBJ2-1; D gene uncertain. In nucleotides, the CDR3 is TGTGCCAGCAGCCCAGCATGGAATGAGCAGTTCTTC. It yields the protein CASSPAWNEQFF. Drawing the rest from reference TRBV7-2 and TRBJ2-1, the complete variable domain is GAGVSQSPSNKVTEKGKDVELRCDPISGHTALYWYRQSLGQGLEFLIYFQGNSAPDKSGLPSDRFSAERTGGSVSTLTIQRTQQEDSAVYLCASSPAWNEQFFGPGTRLTVL.